This entry concerns a single T cell receptor (beta chain). This clone was found once. No antigen is known for it. It has no much larger one-base neighbor in the sample; base qualities were not kept. This specimen comes from a study of blood T cell repertoires in COVID-19 (TCRdb year 2020). About the full investigation: The collaborator samples originated in the United States, Italy and Spain and spanned the acute and convalescent phases of COVID-19. The material from the prospective study consisted of cDNA or gDNA derived from T cells, B-cell-depleted T cells, or PBMCs. The dataset comprised deeply sampled blood TCRbeta repertoires from subjects exposed to, actively infected with, or recovered from COVID-19. A freely available public database, intended as a resource for researchers studying the immune response to SARS-CoV-2, is where the repertoires were released. The samples were drawn from two sources: the first 160 participants of the ongoing ImmuneRACE study, and 1,000 to 1,500 subjects contributed by 6 global collaborators. Nearly every sample came with metadata listing a de-identified subject ID, COVID-19 status, age in years and sex. Where available, HLA class I and class II types were obtained from metadata supplied by the sample provider rather than from assay-based typing. Study-level results and caveats: The quantity of clinical and demographic metadata differed by source and by participant and was supplied without curation.

TCRbeta CDR3 regions were amplified from genomic DNA by means of the immunoSEQ Assay, a bias-controlled multiplex PCR. As for the authors' bioinformatics: The number of nucleated cells in each sample was estimated by amplification of reference gene primers within the assay. To quantify the absolute abundance of each unique TCRbeta CDR3 rearrangement, sequence reads were collapsed and filtered. For each sample, productive Simpson clonality was calculated as the square root of Simpson's diversity index across productive rearrangements. Not all clones reach the TCRdb copy of this immuneACCESS table, which keeps in-frame sequences only. Checked studies attribute under half of the gap to unresolved V genes and leave the rest unexplained. V and J calls and clone size come straight from that table; D and trimming were deduced from the DNA. Within this sample are over 150,000 clones, with around nine tenths of them counted one time only. The ten top clones hold over 0.7% of the sample.

V has 1 base trimmed and J has 4 bases trimmed; junction bases matching no gene number 11. Spanning cysteine to phenylalanine, the CDR3 consists of 18 amino acids. CDR3 DNA only is kept here, 54 bases in frame from base 1. Based on the germline V gene, the CDR1 and CDR2 sequences are SGDLS and YYNGEE. Another Seattle source contributed samples from volunteer blood donors who had recovered from COVID-19. The collaborating institutions used their own protocols to collect whole blood in K2EDTA tubes. For TCRbeta analysis, collaborators shipped samples in one of three forms: frozen whole blood, isolated PBMCs, or DNA extracted from either of those sample types.

Sequenced material: peripheral blood. The TCR was taken from a woman aged 18-29 years who had recovered from COVID-19. The chain is assembled from TRBV9 and TRBJ2-1; the junction holds 10 bases that match TRBD2. The DNA sequence follows: TGTGCCAGCAGCGTAAGTGCTAGCGGGGGCCCGAGATACAATGAGCAGTTCTTC. Its protein product is CASSVSASGGPRYNEQFF. The CDR3 plus the reference TRBV9 and TRBJ2-1 genes for the other parts give the full variable domain: DSGVTQTPKHLITATGQRVTLRCSPRSGDLSVYWYQQSLDQGLQFLIQYYNGEERAKGNILERFSAQQFPDLHSELNLSSLELGDSALYFCASSVSASGGPRYNEQFFGPGTRLTVL.